This T cell receptor beta chain originates from a study of blood T cell repertoires in COVID-19. Germline V gene sequence: CDR1 SGDLS, CDR2 YYNGEE. Trimming took 3 bases from V and 5 from J; bases not matched to a gene: 12. The CDR3 sequence is 17 residues long. The method was immunoSEQ multiplex PCR; TCRdb's version includes in-frame clones alone and lacks a portion of them. The sample comprises some 400,000 clones, around nine tenths of which are singletons, and under 3% rests with the top ten. The rearrangement uses TRBV9 and TRBJ2-2; 8 bases line up with TRBD1. Sequencing used peripheral blood. The source of this sequence is a human donor in a cohort sampled during active COVID-19. CDR3 loop: CASSERGQARETGELFF. CDR3 sequence (DNA): TGTGCCAGCAGCGAGAGGGGACAGGCCCGCGAAACCGGGGAGCTGTTTTTT.